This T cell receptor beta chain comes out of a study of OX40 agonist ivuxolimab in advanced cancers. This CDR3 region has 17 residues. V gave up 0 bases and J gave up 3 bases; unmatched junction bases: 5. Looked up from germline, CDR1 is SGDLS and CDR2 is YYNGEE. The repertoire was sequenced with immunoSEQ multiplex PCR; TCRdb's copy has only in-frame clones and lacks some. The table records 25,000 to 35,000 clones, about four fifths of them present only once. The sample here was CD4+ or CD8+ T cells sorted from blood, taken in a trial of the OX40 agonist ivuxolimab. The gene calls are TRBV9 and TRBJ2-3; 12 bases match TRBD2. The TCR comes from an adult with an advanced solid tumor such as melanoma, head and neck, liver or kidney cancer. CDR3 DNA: TGTGCCAGCAGCGTAGGTGTGACTAGCGGGAGTACAGATACGCAGTATTTT. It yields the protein CASSVGVTSGSTDTQYF.